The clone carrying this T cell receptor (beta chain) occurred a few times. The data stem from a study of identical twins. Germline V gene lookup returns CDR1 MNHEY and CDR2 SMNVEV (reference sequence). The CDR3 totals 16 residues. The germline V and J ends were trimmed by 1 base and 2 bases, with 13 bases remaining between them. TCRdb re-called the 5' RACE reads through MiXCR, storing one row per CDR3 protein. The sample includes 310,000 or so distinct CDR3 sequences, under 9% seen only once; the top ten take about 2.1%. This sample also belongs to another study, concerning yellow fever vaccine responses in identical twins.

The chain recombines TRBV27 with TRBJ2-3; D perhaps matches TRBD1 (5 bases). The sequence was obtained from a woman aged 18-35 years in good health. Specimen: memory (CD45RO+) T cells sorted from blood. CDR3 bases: TGTGCCAGCAGTTTATTAGGGGCGTGGCTCACAGATACGCAGTATTTT. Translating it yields CASSLLGAWLTDTQYF.